This TCR beta chain was documented in a study of blood T cell repertoires in COVID-19. Whole-study context: COVID-19 samples, acute and convalescent, were from the United States, Italy and Spain. Nucleic acid was either cDNA or gDNA, and it came from T cells, B-cell-depleted T cells, or PBMCs.

Original handling: Estimation of nucleated cell counts relied on the amplification of reference gene primers. The data were produced by immunoSEQ multiplex PCR, yet TCRdb's version contains in-frame clones alone and is incomplete. The V and J calls and clone size are taken from that table; D and trimming were inferred from the DNA. The sample holds more than 85,000 clones; about 71% are singletons and the top ten take around 4.2%. V shed 2 bases, J shed 5 bases, and the junction held 4 bases outside the gene matches. Germline lookup yields CDR1 SGDLS and CDR2 YYNGEE. The CDR3 is 15 residues long. The sequence came from a woman aged 45-65 years with acute or convalescent COVID-19. The sample was peripheral blood. This sequence joins TRBV9 and TRBJ2-5; 12 bases fit TRBD1. CDR3 sequence (DNA): TGTGCCAGCAGCGTGGGACAGGGGGCTTCGGAGACCCAGTACTTC. Its translation is CASSVGQGASETQYF.